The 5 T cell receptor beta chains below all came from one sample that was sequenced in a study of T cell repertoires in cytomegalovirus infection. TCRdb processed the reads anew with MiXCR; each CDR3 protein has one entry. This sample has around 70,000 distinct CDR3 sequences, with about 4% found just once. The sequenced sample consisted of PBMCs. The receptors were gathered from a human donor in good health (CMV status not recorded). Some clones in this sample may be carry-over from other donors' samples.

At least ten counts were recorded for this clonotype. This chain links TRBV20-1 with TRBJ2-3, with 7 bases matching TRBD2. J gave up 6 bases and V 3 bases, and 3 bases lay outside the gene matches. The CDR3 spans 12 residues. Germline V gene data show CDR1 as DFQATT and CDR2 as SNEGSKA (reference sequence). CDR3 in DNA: TGCAGTGCTAGCGCGGGAGTGGATACGCAGTATTTT. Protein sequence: CSASAGVDTQYF.

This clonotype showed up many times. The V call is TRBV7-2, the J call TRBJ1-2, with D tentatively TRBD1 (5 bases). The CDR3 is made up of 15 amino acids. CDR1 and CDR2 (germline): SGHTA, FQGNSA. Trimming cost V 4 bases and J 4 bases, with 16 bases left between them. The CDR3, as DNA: TGTGCCAGCAGCTACAGTACGGGGGGAGCCTATGGCTACACCTTC. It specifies CASSYSTGGAYGYTF.

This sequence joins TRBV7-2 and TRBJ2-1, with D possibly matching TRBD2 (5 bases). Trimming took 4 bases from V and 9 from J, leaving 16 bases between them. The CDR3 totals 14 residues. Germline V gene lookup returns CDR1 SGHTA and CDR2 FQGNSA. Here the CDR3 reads CASSSARVAGEQFF. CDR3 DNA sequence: TGTGCCAGCAGCTCTGCCCGGGTGGCGGGTGAGCAGTTCTTC.

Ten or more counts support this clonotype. Here the CDR3 DNA reads TGCGCCAGCAGCTTATCACAGGGGATTGCCTACGAGCAGTACTTC. Encoded protein: CASSLSQGIAYEQYF. V and J are TRBV5-1 and TRBJ2-7; 7 positions agree with TRBD1. The CDR3 is 15 residues long. CDR1 and CDR2 (germline): SGHRS, YFSETQ. V was pared by 2 bases and J by 2 bases, with 7 bases of the junction left unmatched.

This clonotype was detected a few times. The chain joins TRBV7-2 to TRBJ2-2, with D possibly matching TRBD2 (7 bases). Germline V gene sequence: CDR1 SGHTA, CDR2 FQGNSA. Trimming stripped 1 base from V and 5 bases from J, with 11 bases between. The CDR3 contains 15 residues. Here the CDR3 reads CASSLGGGATGELFF. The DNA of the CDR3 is TGTGCCAGCAGCTTAGGGGGGGGGGCGACCGGGGAGCTGTTTTTT.